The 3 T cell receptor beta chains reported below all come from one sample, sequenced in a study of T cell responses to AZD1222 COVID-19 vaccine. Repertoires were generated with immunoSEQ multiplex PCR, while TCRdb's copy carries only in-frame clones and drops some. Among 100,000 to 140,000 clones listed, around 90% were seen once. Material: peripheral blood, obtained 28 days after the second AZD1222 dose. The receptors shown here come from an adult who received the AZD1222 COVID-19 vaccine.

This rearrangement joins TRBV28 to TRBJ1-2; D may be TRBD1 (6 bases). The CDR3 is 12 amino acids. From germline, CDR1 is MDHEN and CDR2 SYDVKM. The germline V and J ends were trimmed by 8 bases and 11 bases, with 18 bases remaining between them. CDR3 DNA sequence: TGTGCCAGCGGCTTGGGGACATATTTTTACACCTTC. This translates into CASGLGTYFYTF.

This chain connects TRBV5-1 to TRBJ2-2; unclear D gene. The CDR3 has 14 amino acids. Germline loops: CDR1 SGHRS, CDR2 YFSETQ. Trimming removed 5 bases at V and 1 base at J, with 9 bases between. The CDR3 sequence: CASSLPLNTGELFF. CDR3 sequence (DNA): TGCGCCAGCAGTTTGCCTCTGAACACCGGGGAGCTGTTTTTT. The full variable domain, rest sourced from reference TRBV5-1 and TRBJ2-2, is KAGVTQTPRYLIKTRGQQVTLSCSPISGHRSVSWYQQTPGQGLQFLFEYFSETQRNKGNFPGRFSGRQFSNSRSEMNVSTLELGDSALYLCASSLPLNTGELFFGEGSRLTVL.

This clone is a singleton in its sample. The CDR3 loop is CASSPARQGSGNTEAFF. The DNA of the CDR3 is TGTGCCAGCAGTCCCGCCAGACAGGGGTCTGGGAACACTGAAGCTTTCTTT. The chain combines TRBV27 with TRBJ1-1; 8 nucleotides align to TRBD1. The CDR3 is made up of 17 amino acids. The junction had 12 bases not matched to a gene; V was cut back by 5 bases and J by 1 base. The germline CDR1 and CDR2 sequences are MNHEY and SMNVEV (reference sequence).